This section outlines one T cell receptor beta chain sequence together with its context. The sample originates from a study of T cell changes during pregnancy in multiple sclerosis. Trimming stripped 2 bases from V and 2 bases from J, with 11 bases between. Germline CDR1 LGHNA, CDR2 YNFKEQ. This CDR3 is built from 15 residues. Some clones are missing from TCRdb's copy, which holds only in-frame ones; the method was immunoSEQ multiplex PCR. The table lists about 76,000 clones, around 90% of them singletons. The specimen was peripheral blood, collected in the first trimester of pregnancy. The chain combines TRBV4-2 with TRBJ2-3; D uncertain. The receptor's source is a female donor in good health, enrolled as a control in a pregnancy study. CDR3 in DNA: TGTGCCAGCAGCCAAAAAACAGACGACACAGATACGCAGTATTTT. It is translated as CASSQKTDDTDTQYF.